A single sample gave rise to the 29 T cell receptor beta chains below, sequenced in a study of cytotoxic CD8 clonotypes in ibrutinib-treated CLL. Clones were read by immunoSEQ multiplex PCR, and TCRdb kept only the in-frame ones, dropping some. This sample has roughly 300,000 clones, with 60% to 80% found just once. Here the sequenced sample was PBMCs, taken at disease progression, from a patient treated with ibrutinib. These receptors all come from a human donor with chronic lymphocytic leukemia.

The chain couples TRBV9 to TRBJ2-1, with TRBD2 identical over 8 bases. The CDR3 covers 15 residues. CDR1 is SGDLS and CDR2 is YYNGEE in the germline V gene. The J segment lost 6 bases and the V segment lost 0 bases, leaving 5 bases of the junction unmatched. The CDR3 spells CASSVEGLVSNEQFF. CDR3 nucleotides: TGTGCCAGCAGCGTAGAGGGACTAGTGTCCAATGAGCAGTTCTTC. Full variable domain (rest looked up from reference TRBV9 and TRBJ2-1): DSGVTQTPKHLITATGQRVTLRCSPRSGDLSVYWYQQSLDQGLQFLIQYYNGEERAKGNILERFSAQQFPDLHSELNLSSLELGDSALYFCASSVEGLVSNEQFFGPGTRLTVL.

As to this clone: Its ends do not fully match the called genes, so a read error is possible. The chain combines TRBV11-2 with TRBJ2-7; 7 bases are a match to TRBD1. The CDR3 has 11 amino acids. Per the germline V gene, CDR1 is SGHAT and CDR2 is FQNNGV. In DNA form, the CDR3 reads TGTGCCAGCAGCTCTCCGGGACAGCTCCGTTTC. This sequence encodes CASSSPGQLRF.

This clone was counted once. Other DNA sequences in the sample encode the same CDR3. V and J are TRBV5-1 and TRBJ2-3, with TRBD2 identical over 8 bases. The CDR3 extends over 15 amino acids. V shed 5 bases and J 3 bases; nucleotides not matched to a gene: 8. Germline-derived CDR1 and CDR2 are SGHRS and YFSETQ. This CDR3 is CASSRREGGTDTQYF. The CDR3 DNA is TGCGCCAGCAGTAGACGGGAGGGAGGGACAGATACGCAGTATTTT.

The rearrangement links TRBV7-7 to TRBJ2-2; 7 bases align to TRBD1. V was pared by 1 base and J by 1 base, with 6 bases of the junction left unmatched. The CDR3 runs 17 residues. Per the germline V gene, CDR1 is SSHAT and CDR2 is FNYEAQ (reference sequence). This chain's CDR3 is CASSLVTDRLNTGELFF. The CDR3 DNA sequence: TGTGCCAGCAGCTTAGTAACGGACAGGTTGAACACCGGGGAGCTGTTTTTT. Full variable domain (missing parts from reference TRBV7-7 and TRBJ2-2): GAGVSQSPRYKVTKRGQDVTLRCDPISSHATLYWYQQALGQGPEFLTYFNYEAQPDKSGLPSDRFSAERPEGSISTLTIQRTEQRDSAMYRCASSLVTDRLNTGELFFGEGSRLTVL.

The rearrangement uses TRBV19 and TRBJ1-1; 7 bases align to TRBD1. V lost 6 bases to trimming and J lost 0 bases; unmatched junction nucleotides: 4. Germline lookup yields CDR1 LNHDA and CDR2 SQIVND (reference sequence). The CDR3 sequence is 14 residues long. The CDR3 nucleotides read TGTGCCAGTAGGGGACAGCAGCTGAACACTGAAGCTTTCTTT. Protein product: CASRGQQLNTEAFF.

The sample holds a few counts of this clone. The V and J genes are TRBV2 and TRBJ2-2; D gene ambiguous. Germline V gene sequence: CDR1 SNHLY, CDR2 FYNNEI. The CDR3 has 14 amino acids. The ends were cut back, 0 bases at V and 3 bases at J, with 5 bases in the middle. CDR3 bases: TGTGCCAGCAGTGAAGCCTTCGACACCGGGGAGCTGTTTTTT. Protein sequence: CASSEAFDTGELFF. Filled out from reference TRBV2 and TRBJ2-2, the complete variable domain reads EPEVTQTPSHQVTQMGQEVILRCVPISNHLYFYWYRQILGQKVEFLVSFYNNEISEKSEIFDDQFSVERPDGSNFTLKIRSTKLEDSAMYFCASSEAFDTGELFFGEGSRLTVL.

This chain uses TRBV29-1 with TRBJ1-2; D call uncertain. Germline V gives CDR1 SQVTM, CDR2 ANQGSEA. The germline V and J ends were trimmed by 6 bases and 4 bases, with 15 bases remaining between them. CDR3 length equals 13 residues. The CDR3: CSVDSDGVYGYTF. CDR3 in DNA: TGCAGCGTCGATAGTGACGGCGTCTATGGCTACACCTTC.

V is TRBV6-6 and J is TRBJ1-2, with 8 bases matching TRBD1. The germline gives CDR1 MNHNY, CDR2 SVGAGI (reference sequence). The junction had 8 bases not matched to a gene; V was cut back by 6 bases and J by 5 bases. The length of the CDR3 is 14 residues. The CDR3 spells CASRRQGNFYGYTF. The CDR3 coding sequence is TGTGCCAGCAGACGACAGGGGAATTTTTATGGCTACACCTTC.

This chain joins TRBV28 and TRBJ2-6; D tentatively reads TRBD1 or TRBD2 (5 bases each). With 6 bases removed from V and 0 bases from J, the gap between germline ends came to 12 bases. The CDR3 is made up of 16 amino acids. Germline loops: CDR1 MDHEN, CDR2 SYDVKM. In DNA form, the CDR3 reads TGTGCCAGCAGCCCCTGGGGGAGCTCTGGGGCCAACGTCCTGACTTTC. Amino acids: CASSPWGSSGANVLTF.

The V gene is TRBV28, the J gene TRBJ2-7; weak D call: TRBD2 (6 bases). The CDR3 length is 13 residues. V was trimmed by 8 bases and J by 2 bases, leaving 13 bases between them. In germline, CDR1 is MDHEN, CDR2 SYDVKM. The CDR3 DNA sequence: TGTGCCAGCCGGACTCCGGGGGCCTACGAGCAGTACTTC. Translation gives CASRTPGAYEQYF.

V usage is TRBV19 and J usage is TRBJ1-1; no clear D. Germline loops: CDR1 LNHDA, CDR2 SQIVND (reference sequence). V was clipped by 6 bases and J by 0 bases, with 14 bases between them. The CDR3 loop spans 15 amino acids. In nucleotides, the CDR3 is TGTGCCAGTAGCCCAAGCGGACGGTTGAACACTGAAGCTTTCTTT. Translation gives CASSPSGRLNTEAFF.

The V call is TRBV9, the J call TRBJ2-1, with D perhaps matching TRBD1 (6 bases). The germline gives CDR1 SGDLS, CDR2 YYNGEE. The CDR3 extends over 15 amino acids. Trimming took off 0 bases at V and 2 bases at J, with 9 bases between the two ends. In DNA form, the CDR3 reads TGTGCCAGCAGCGTAGGACAGGTAGCCTACAATGAGCAGTTCTTC. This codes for CASSVGQVAYNEQFF.

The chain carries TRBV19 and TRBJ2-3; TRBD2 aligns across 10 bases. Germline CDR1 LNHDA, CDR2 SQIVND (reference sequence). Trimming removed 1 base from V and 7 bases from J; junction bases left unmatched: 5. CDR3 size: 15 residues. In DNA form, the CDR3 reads TGTGCCAGTAGTATAGCTAGCGGGAGTTTTAATACGCAGTATTTT. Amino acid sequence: CASSIASGSFNTQYF.

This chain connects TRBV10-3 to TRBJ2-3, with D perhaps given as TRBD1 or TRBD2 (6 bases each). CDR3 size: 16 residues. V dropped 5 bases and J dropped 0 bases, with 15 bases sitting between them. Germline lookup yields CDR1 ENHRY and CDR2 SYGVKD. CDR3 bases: TGTGCCATCAGTAACCTCGGGGGCAGTAGCACAGATACGCAGTATTTT. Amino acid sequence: CAISNLGGSSTDTQYF.

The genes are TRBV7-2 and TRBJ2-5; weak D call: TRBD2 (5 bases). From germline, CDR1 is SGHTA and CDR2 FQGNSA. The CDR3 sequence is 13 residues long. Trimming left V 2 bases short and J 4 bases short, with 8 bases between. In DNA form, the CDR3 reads TGTGCCAGCAGCTTAACGAGGGCAGAGACCCAGTACTTC. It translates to CASSLTRAETQYF.

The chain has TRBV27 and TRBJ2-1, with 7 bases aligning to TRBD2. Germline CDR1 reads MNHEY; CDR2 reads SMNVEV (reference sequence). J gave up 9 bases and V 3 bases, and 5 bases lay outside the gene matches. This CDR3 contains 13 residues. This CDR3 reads CASSFLERGEQFF. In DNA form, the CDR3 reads TGTGCCAGCAGTTTTTTGGAGCGGGGTGAGCAGTTCTTC.

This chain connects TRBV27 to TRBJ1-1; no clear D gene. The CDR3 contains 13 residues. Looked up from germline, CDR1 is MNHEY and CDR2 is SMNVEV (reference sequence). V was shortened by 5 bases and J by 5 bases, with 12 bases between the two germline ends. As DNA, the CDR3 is TGTGCCAGCAGTGGGCCTCGAGGGACTGAAGCTTTCTTT. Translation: CASSGPRGTEAFF.

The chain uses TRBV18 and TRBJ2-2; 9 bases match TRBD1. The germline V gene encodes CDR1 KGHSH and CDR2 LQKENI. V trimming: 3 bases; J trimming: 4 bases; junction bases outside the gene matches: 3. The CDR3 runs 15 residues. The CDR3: CASSPGQGRTGELFF. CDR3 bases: TGTGCCAGCTCACCGGGACAGGGTCGCACCGGGGAGCTGTTTTTT.

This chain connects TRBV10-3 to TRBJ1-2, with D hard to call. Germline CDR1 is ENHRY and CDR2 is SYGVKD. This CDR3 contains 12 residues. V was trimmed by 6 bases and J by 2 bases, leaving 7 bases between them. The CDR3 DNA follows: TGTGCCATCAGCGAGGAGAACTATGGCTACACCTTC. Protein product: CAISEENYGYTF.

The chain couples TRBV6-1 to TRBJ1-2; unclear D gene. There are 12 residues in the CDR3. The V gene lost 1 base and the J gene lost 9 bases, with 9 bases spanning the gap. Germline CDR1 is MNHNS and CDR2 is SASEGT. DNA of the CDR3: TGTGCCAGCAGTGAAGAAGGCCGAAGCTACACCTTC. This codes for CASSEEGRSYTF.

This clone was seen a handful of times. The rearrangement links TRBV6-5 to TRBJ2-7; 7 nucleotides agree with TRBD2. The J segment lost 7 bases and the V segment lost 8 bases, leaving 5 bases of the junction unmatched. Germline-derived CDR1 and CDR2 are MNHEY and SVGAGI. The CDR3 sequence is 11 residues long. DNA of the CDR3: TGTGCCAGCCGTAGGGAGGGAGAGCAGTACTTC. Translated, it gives CASRREGEQYF.

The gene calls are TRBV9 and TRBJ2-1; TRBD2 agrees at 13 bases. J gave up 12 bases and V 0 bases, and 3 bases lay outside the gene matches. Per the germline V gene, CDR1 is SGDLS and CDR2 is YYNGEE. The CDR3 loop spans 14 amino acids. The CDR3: CASSVGTSGRGQFF. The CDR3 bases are TGTGCCAGCAGCGTAGGGACTAGCGGGAGAGGGCAGTTCTTC.

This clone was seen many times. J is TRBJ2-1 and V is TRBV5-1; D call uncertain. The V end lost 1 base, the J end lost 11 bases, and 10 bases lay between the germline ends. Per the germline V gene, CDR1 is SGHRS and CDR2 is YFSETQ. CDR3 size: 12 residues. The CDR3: CASSLKEQKQFF. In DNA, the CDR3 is TGCGCCAGCAGCTTGAAAGAACAGAAGCAGTTCTTC.

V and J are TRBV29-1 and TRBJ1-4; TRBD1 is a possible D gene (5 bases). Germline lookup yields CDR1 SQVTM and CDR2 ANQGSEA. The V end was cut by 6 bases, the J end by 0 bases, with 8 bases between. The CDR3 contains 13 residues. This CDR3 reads CSVGGSTNEKLFF. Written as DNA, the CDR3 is TGCAGCGTGGGGGGGTCAACTAATGAAAAACTGTTTTTT.

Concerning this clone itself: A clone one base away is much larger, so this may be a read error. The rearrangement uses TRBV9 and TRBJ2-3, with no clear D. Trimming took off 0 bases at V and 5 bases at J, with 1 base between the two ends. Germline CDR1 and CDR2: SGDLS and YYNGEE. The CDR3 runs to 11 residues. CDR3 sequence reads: CASSVVDTQYF. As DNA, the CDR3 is TGTGCCAGCAGCGTAGTAGATACGCAGTATTTT.

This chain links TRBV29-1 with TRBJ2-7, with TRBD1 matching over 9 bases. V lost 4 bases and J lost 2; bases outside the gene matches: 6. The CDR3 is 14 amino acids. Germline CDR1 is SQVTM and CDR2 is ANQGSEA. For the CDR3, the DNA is TGCAGCGTTGTCAGGACAGGGGACCCCTACGAGCAGTACTTC. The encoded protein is CSVVRTGDPYEQYF.

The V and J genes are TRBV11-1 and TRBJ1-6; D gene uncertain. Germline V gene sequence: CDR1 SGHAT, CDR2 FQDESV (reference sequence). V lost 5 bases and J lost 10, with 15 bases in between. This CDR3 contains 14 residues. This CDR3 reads CASSPDPLYSPLHF. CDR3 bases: TGTGCCAGCAGCCCGGACCCTCTTTACTCACCCCTCCACTTT.

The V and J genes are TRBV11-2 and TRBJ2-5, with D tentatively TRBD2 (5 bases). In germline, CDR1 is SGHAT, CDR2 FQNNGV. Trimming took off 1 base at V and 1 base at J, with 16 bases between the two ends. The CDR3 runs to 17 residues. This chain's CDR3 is CASSLGIGSGFQETQYF. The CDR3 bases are TGTGCCAGCAGCTTAGGAATAGGTTCGGGATTCCAAGAGACCCAGTACTTC.

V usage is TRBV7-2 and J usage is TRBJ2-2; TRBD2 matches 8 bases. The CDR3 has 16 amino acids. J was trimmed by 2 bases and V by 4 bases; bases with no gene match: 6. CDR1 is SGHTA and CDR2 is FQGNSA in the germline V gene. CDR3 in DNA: TGTGCCAGCAGCTCCCCCGCGGGGGGAAACACCGGGGAGCTGTTTTTT. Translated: CASSSPAGGNTGELFF.